This TCR beta chain was recorded in a study of vaccination effects on CD4 cells after COVID-19. Study observations and caveats: Clonal contraction was marked in infection- and vaccine-induced clones late after vaccination.

This clone showed up just once. Its antigen is unknown. Germline V lookup: CDR1 LGHDT, CDR2 YNNKEL (reference sequence). The CDR3 sequence is 13 residues long. With 1 base removed from V and 10 bases from J, the gap between germline ends came to 13 bases. Using immunoSEQ multiplex PCR, the repertoire was profiled, and TCRdb retains in-frame clones only, with some absent. There are around 60,000 clones in the sample; over 60% occur only once, and approximately 3% lies in the top ten. Following a 10-day culture, CD4+ T cells were purified. Having tested negative for nucleocapsid antibodies, the vaccine recipients showed no prior SARS-CoV-2 infection.

This chain uses TRBV3-1 (or the pseudogene TRBV3-2) with TRBJ1-1; tentatively, D is TRBD1 (5 bases). The TCR was taken from a human donor who received a COVID-19 vaccine. The material was CD4+ T cells from PBMCs cultured without peptide, obtained before COVID-19 vaccination. The CDR3 reads CASSQASGHGAFF. Written as DNA, the CDR3 is TGTGCCAGCAGCCAAGCCTCAGGGCATGGAGCTTTCTTT.